Below, 17 T cell receptor beta chains from the same sample are listed, as sequenced in a study of T cell repertoires in aging, cancer and after chemotherapy. A mixed TRB-A/B primer pool amplified rearranged TRB by multiplex touch-down PCR. TCRdb independently ran MiXCR on the multiplex PCR reads; one entry per CDR3 protein. The repertoire includes 10,000 or so distinct CDR3 sequences, less than 30% of them detected once, and 1% to 1.5% sits in the top ten. The template was genomic DNA from peripheral blood, not RNA. Sequences were obtained from blood. These receptors were taken from a human donor in good health.

The V gene is TRBV5-6, the J gene TRBJ2-1; tentatively, D is TRBD2 (7 bases). This CDR3 contains 14 residues. The germline gives CDR1 SGHDT, CDR2 YYEEEE. Between the trimmed V and J ends, which lost 4 bases and 9 bases, there was a span of 17 bases. The CDR3 nucleotides are TGTGCCAGCAGCCCCGGTAGGGGGGGTATTGAGCAGTTCTTC. Translating it yields CASSPGRGGIEQFF.

J is TRBJ2-5 and V is TRBV19, with 9 nucleotides matching TRBD1. The J segment lost 5 bases and the V segment lost 0 bases, leaving 7 bases of the junction unmatched. CDR1 is LNHDA, CDR2 SQIVND, per germline (reference sequence). This CDR3 is 16 amino acids long. The CDR3 region has the DNA TGTGCCAGTAGTATAGACGCCGGGACAGGGTCGGAGACCCAGTACTTC. Encoded protein: CASSIDAGTGSETQYF.

This clonotype was seen only a few times. The chain carries TRBV5-1 and TRBJ2-2; TRBD2 aligns across 8 bases. Germline V gene lookup returns CDR1 SGHRS and CDR2 YFSETQ. The V gene end was trimmed by 4 bases and the J gene end by 8 bases; junction bases not matched to a gene: 25. This CDR3 has 20 amino acids. DNA of the CDR3: TGCGCCAGCAGCCGGCCTAAGCGGGAGTGGTTAGAAGTTTCGGCTGGGGAGCTGTTTTTT. Its translation: CASSRPKREWLEVSAGELFF.

Relative to its sample, this clonotype is medium-sized. The chain uses TRBV29-1 and TRBJ2-2, with D unresolved. CDR3 length equals 13 residues. Germline-derived CDR1 and CDR2 are SQVTM and ANQGSEA. V gave up 1 base and J gave up 4 bases, with 7 bases separating them. The CDR3 nucleotides are TGCAGCGTTGAAGGACGGCTCACCGGGGAGCTGTTTTTT. This encodes CSVEGRLTGELFF.

The chain recombines TRBV6-2 or TRBV6-3 with TRBJ2-3; 7 bases line up with TRBD1. With 0 bases clipped from V and 2 bases from J, the junction kept 17 bases outside the gene matches. Germline CDR1 is MNHEY and CDR2 is SVGEGT. The CDR3 consists of 20 residues. CDR3 residues: CASSYSKGILQGTNTDTQYF. The CDR3 nucleotides are TGTGCCAGCAGTTACTCAAAAGGGATACTACAGGGGACAAACACAGATACGCAGTATTTT.

Note on this clonotype: In this CDR3 the conserved last residue, phenylalanine or tryptophan, is missing, so a read error is likely. CDR3 coding DNA: TGCAGTGCTGGGGGTACAGGGGATTACCTCCGCGAGCAGTACCTC. Translating gives CSAGGTGDYLREQYL. This sequence joins TRBV20-1 and TRBJ2-7; TRBD1 aligns across 7 bases. V shed 5 bases, J shed 6 bases, and the junction held 16 bases outside the gene matches. This CDR3 is 15 amino acids long. Per germline, CDR1 DFQATT and CDR2 SNEGSKA (reference sequence).

This clonotype is categorized as medium-sized (0.01 to 0.1%). The rearrangement joins TRBV20-1 to TRBJ2-7; 10 nucleotides align to TRBD2. This CDR3 spans 15 amino acids. Germline V gene data show CDR1 as DFQATT and CDR2 as SNEGSKA (reference sequence). Trimming at V came to 6 bases and at J to 4 bases, leaving 12 bases not matched to a gene. The CDR3 sequence is CSANPYRAGGYEQYF. The CDR3 bases are TGCAGTGCCAATCCTTATAGAGCGGGAGGGTACGAGCAGTACTTC.

V usage is TRBV2 and J usage is TRBJ2-7; no clear D gene. CDR1 and CDR2 (germline): SNHLY, FYNNEI. The V end lost 7 bases, the J end lost 4 bases, and 8 bases lay between the germline ends. CDR3 size: 11 residues. The CDR3 sequence is CASTLGYEQYF. CDR3 coding DNA: TGTGCCAGCACTCTGGGATACGAGCAGTACTTC.

The rearrangement links TRBV27 to TRBJ1-1, with D hard to call. With 6 bases removed from V and 5 bases from J, the gap between germline ends came to 13 bases. The CDR3 is 13 residues long. Germline loops: CDR1 MNHEY, CDR2 SMNVEV (reference sequence). The CDR3 DNA sequence: TGTGCCAGCAGCCTTTCGGGCCCGACTGAAGCTTTCTTT. Amino acid sequence: CASSLSGPTEAFF.

This clonotype was observed a handful of times. This rearrangement joins TRBV5-6 to TRBJ2-5; D unclear. CDR3 length: 11 amino acids. V was clipped by 4 bases and J by 5 bases, with 6 bases between them. Germline CDR1 reads SGHDT; CDR2 reads YYEEEE. In nucleotides, the CDR3 is TGTGCCAGCAGCAGGAAGGAGACCCAGTACTTC. Amino acids: CASSRKETQYF. Combining the CDR3 with reference TRBV5-6 and TRBJ2-5 gives the whole variable domain DAGVTQSPTHLIKTRGQQVTLRCSPKSGHDTVSWYQQALGQGPQFIFQYYEEEERQRGNFPDRFSGHQFPNYSSELNVNALLLGDSALYLCASSRKETQYFGPGTRLLVL.

J is TRBJ2-2 and V is TRBV6-5; D gene uncertain. The V gene lost 5 bases and the J gene lost 2 bases, with 21 bases spanning the gap. Germline loops: CDR1 MNHEY, CDR2 SVGAGI. There are 18 residues in the CDR3. The CDR3 protein is CASSPMNAEGPNTGELFF. In DNA form, the CDR3 reads TGTGCCAGCAGTCCTATGAATGCGGAAGGCCCTAACACCGGGGAGCTGTTTTTT.

Within the sample, this clonotype is medium-sized. The rearrangement uses TRBV7-9 and TRBJ1-4; the match to TRBD1 covers 11 bases. The germline gives CDR1 SEHNR, CDR2 FQNEAQ (reference sequence). V lost 6 bases to trimming and J lost 10 bases; unmatched junction nucleotides: 4. The CDR3 runs 13 residues. CDR3 nucleotide sequence: TGTGCCAGCAGTCGGGGACAGGGGGGAAAACTGTTTTTT. Its translation is CASSRGQGGKLFF.

By share of the sample, this clonotype is medium-sized. The J gene is TRBJ2-1, the V gene TRBV19; 8 bases fit TRBD2. The CDR3 contains 15 residues. Germline values: CDR1 LNHDA, CDR2 SQIVND (reference sequence). V lost 5 bases, J lost 0 bases, and 3 bases stayed unmatched. The CDR3 sequence is CASSGGLGSYNEQFF. The CDR3 nucleotides are TGTGCCAGTAGTGGGGGACTAGGCTCCTACAATGAGCAGTTCTTC. The full variable domain, rest sourced from reference TRBV19 and TRBJ2-1, is DGGITQSPKYLFRKEGQNVTLSCEQNLNHDAMYWYRQDPGQGLRLIYYSQIVNDFQKGDIAEGYSVSREKKESFPLTVTSAQKNPTAFYLCASSGGLGSYNEQFFGPGTRLTVL.

This clonotype is termed medium-sized. The CDR3, as DNA: TGTGCCAGCAGCGTAATACAGGGAACCGGAAACACCATATATTTT. The encoded protein is CASSVIQGTGNTIYF. The chain has TRBV7-9 and TRBJ1-3, with D possibly TRBD1 on 6 matching bases. The germline V gene encodes CDR1 SEHNR and CDR2 FQNEAQ (reference sequence). The CDR3 consists of 15 residues. Trimming took 5 bases from V and 4 from J, leaving 15 bases between them.

V is TRBV7-9 and J is TRBJ1-3, with 10 bases that match TRBD1. Germline V gives CDR1 SEHNR, CDR2 FQNEAQ (reference sequence). V shed 11 bases, J shed 2 bases, and the junction held 12 bases outside the gene matches. The CDR3 spans 16 residues. In DNA, the CDR3 is TGTGCCCACTTGTCCGGGACAGGGGAACCTGGAAACACCATATATTTT. Translated, it gives CAHLSGTGEPGNTIYF.

This clonotype was observed a few times. The V call is TRBV10-1, the J call TRBJ1-1, with D tentatively TRBD1 (5 bases). The CDR3 loop spans 16 amino acids. Deletions cut 3 bases from V and 1 base from J, with 15 bases between. Germline values: CDR1 WNHNN, CDR2 SYGVQD (reference sequence). The DNA for the CDR3 is TGCGCCAGCAGTGATCGTAGTACGCAGGGGAACACTGAAGCTTTCTTT. Protein: CASSDRSTQGNTEAFF.

This clonotype is classed as medium-sized. V and J are TRBV19 and TRBJ2-7, with D possibly matching TRBD2 (5 bases). CDR1 and CDR2 (germline): LNHDA, SQIVND (reference sequence). The length of the CDR3 is 11 residues. Trimming took 5 bases from V and 7 from J, leaving 9 bases between them. The CDR3: CASSDYVEQYF. The CDR3 DNA reads TGTGCCAGTAGTGACTATGTGGAGCAGTACTTC.